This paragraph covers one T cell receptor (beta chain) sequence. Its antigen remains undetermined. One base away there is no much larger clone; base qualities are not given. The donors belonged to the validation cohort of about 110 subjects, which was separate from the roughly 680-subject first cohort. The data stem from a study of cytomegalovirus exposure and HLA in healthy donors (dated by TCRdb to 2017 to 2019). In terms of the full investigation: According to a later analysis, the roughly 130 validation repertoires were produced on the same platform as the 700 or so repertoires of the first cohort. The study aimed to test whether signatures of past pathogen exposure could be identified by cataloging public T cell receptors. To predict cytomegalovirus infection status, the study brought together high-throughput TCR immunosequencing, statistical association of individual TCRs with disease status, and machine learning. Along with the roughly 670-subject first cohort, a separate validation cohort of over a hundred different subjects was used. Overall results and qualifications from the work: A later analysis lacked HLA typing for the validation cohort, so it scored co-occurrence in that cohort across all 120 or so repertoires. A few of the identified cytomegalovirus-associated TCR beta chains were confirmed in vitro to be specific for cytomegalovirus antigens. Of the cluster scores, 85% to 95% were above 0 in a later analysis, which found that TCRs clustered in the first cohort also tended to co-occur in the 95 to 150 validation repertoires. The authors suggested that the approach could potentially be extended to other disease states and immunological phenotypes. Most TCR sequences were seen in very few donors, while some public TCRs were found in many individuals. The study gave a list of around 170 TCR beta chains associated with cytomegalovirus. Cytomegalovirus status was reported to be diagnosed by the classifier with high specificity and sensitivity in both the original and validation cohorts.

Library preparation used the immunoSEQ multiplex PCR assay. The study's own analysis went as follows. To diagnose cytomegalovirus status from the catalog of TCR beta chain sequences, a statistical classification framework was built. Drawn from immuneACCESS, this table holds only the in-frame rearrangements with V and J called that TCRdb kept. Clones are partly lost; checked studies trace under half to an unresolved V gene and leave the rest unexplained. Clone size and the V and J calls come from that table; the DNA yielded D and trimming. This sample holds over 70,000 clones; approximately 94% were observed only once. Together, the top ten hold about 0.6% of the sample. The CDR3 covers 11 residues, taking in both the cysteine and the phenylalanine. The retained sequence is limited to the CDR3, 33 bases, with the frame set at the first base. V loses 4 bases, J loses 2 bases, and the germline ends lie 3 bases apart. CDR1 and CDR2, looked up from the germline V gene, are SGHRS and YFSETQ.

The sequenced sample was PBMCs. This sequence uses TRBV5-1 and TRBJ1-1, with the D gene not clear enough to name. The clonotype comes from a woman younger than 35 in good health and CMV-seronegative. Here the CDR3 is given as CASSLNTEAFF. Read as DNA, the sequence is TGCGCCAGCAGCCTTAACACTGAAGCTTTCTTT.